Listed below are T cell receptor beta chains from one sample, sequenced in a study of neurological immune-mediated disorders. TCRdb re-analysed the 5' RACE reads in MiXCR, keeping a single row per CDR3 protein. This sample yields tens of thousands of distinct CDR3 sequences, of which about 13% are seen a single time; around 2.3% belongs to the top ten. Material: PBMCs. These TCRs come from a woman between 35 and 50 years old in good health. Each CDR3 is given with its conserved first and last residue. Fields, in order: J gene, V gene, D gene, clone size, CDR3 DNA, CDR3 protein. D genes are given only for firm matches. Not every row has a clone size; where given, it reads once, few, many or a size class.

TRBJ1-6 | TRBV5-8 | TRBD1 | many | TGTGCCAGCAGCCTGGCGGGGTTTGTCAGGGGGTACTCGGCCCTCCACTTT | CASSLAGFVRGYSALHF
TRBJ2-5 | TRBV6-6 | TRBD1 | medium-sized | TGTGCCAGCAGAGGCCAGGGGGTCGAGACCCAGTACTTC | CASRGQGVETQYF
TRBJ1-2 | TRBV20-1 | TRBD1 | many | TGCAGTGCTCGAGATGGGACAGGGGGTCTCGGCTACACCTTC | CSARDGTGGLGYTF
TRBJ1-2 | TRBV12-3/TRBV12-4 | TRBD1 | many | TGTGCCAGCAGTTTCGTCGACAGGGGGAACTATGGCTACACCTTC | CASSFVDRGNYGYTF
TRBJ1-1 | TRBV18 | TRBD1 | many | TGTGCCAGCTCACCCACAGGGGACACTGAAGCTTTCTTT | CASSPTGDTEAFF
TRBJ1-2 | TRBV29-1 | - | many | TGCAGCGTTGAAGATTATCTGGGGGCAGACTATGGCTACACCTTC | CSVEDYLGADYGYTF
TRBJ2-7 | TRBV15 | TRBD2 | medium-sized | TGTGCCACCAGCGCCGGGACTAGCGGAAGGATCCAGAATGTTGAGCCCTACGAGCAGTACTTC | CATSAGTSGRIQNVEPYEQYF
TRBJ2-5 | TRBV18 | TRBD1 | medium-sized | TGTGCCAGCTCGCTCGGACAGGGGGAAGAGACCCAGTACTTC | CASSLGQGEETQYF
TRBJ1-2 | TRBV6-5 | - | many | TGTGCCAGCAGTTCCCAAGACAGGCCCTCAGCTAACTATGGCTACACCTTC | CASSSQDRPSANYGYTF
TRBJ1-5 | TRBV10-3 | - | medium-sized | TGTGCCACGACCCAAGGGGGACATAGCAATCAGCCCCAGCATTTT | CATTQGGHSNQPQHF
TRBJ2-7 | TRBV12-3/TRBV12-4 | - | many | TGTGCCAGCAGTTTAGGAGCCTTCTCCTACGAGCAGTACTTC | CASSLGAFSYEQYF
TRBJ2-1 | TRBV10-2 | TRBD2 | many | TGCGCCAGCAGAGGACTAGCGGGAGTTGGGGAGCAGTTCTTC | CASRGLAGVGEQFF
TRBJ2-1 | TRBV7-2 | - | - | TGTGCCATCAGCTTAGGGCAGCTAGTCCCCAATGAGCAGTTCTTC | CAISLGQLVPNEQFF
TRBJ2-1 | TRBV5-1 | TRBD2 | many | TGCGCCAGCAGCTTGGTATTGACTAGCGGGATTGGCTCCTACAATGAGCAGTTCTTC | CASSLVLTSGIGSYNEQFF
TRBJ1-3 | TRBV7-8 | - | many | TGTGCCAGCAGCTTACGGCGGGAGGAGACGGATGCCCGAGGAAACACCATATATTTT | CASSLRREETDARGNTIYF
TRBJ1-3 | TRBV15 | TRBD1 | many | TGTGCCACCAGCACGGACCCGACAGGGGGCACCATATATTTT | CATSTDPTGGTIYF
TRBJ1-4 | TRBV30 | - | many | TGTGCCTGGAGCGATAAAACCCCCAATGAAAAACTGTTTTTT | CAWSDKTPNEKLFF
TRBJ1-1 | TRBV12-3/TRBV12-4 | - | many | TGTGCCAGCAGTCTCACGGGTTTTGAAGCTTTCTTT | CASSLTGFEAFF
TRBJ2-7 | TRBV12-5 | - | many | TGTGCTAGCGCCGACAGGAGTGCCCGGTCAGGGCAGTACTTC | CASADRSARSGQYF
TRBJ2-7 | TRBV5-1 | - | many | TGCGCCAGCAGCTTGGGACAGATTAACGAGCAGTACTTC | CASSLGQINEQYF
TRBJ1-1 | TRBV29-1 | - | - | TGCAGCGTTGTATTACTCGTGGGAACTGAAGCTTTCTTT | CSVVLLVGTEAFF
TRBJ2-7 | TRBV10-3 | - | few | TGTGCTATCTGCCCAGACATTAACAGCTACGAGCAGTACTTC | CAICPDINSYEQYF
TRBJ2-5 | TRBV14 | TRBD2 | many | TGTGCCAGCAGCCGAGGACTAGCGGGGGCCCCCCGGGCCCAGTACTTC | CASSRGLAGAPRAQYF